The 18 T cell receptor beta chains presented below share a single source sample, sequenced in a study of T cell changes during pregnancy in multiple sclerosis. Some clones are missing from TCRdb's copy, which holds only in-frame ones; the method was immunoSEQ multiplex PCR. The table shows 27,000 or so clones, with 88% occurring only once. The sample here was CD8+ T cells from peripheral blood mononuclear cells, taken in the second trimester of pregnancy. The receptors stem from a female donor with multiple sclerosis, enrolled in a pregnancy study.

The chain couples TRBV10-3 to TRBJ2-1, with a weak D call TRBD2 (6 bases). CDR3 length equals 14 residues. The V gene's germline CDR1 is ENHRY and CDR2 SYGVKD. Deletions cut 4 bases from V and 7 bases from J, with 14 bases between. CDR3: CAISGGSGDNEQFF. The CDR3 DNA sequence: TGTGCCATCAGTGGAGGGTCGGGGGATAATGAGCAGTTCTTC.

This chain joins TRBV6-5 and TRBJ1-1; D not resolved. CDR3 size: 13 residues. CDR1 is MNHEY, CDR2 SVGAGI, per germline. V shed 4 bases and J shed 8 bases, with 14 bases lying between them. Here the CDR3 reads CASSSGTVREAFF. Written as DNA, the CDR3 is TGTGCCAGCAGTTCGGGTACCGTCCGAGAAGCTTTCTTT.

In DNA, the CDR3 is TGCGCCAGCGGGCCAGAGGGTGGCTACACCTTC. Encoded protein: CASGPEGGYTF. The chain employs TRBV10-2 and TRBJ1-2; D is unresolved. CDR1 is WSHSY and CDR2 is SAAADI in the germline V gene. The ends were cut back, 8 bases at V and 7 bases at J, with 11 bases in the middle. This CDR3 is built from 11 residues.

The V call is TRBV5-5, the J call TRBJ1-6; no clear D gene. CDR3 length equals 16 residues. V shed 4 bases and J shed 4 bases, with 15 bases lying between them. CDR1 is SGHKS, CDR2 YYEKEE, per germline (reference sequence). The CDR3 DNA reads TGTGCCAGCAGCCTCCTACCCGCCGTTTATAATTCACCCCTCCACTTT. This translates into CASSLLPAVYNSPLHF.

This chain links TRBV7-9 with TRBJ2-1, with D possibly TRBD1 on 5 matching bases. This CDR3 has 14 residues. CDR1 SEHNR and CDR2 FQNEAQ come from the germline V gene (reference sequence). The V and J ends lost 11 bases and 4 bases respectively, with 18 bases between them. The CDR3 DNA reads TGTGCCGTGGCAGGGCGGAAACTGTACAATGAGCAGTTCTTC. Encoded protein: CAVAGRKLYNEQFF.

By its share, this clone is medium-sized. The rearrangement joins TRBV1 to TRBJ2-3; TRBD2 is the table's D call, not checked against the DNA. TRBV1 is flagged as a pseudogene. There are 16 residues in the CDR3. The CDR3 DNA reads TGCACCAGCAGCCATCCGACTAGCACTAGCACAGATACGCAGTATTTT. Translating gives CTSSHPTSTSTDTQYF.

The chain is built from TRBV19 and TRBJ2-1; TRBD1 matches at 9 bases. The CDR3 runs to 16 residues. V lost 5 bases to trimming and J lost 4 bases; unmatched junction nucleotides: 9. Germline V gene lookup returns CDR1 LNHDA and CDR2 SQIVND (reference sequence). CDR3 DNA: TGTGCCAGTAGTGCTCGGGGACAGGGCAGATACAATGAGCAGTTCTTC. Its translation is CASSARGQGRYNEQFF.

This rearrangement joins TRBV27 to TRBJ1-3; D uncertain. The length of the CDR3 is 13 residues. The germline gives CDR1 MNHEY, CDR2 SMNVEV (reference sequence). V was shortened by 3 bases and J by 4 bases, with 7 bases between the two germline ends. The CDR3 is CASSLAVGNTIYF. The CDR3 DNA follows: TGTGCCAGCAGTTTGGCGGTAGGAAACACCATATATTTT.

The chain joins TRBV19 to TRBJ2-3, with 7 bases fitting TRBD2. Trimming at V came to 5 bases and at J to 2 bases, leaving 7 bases not matched to a gene. The CDR3 extends over 15 amino acids. Per germline, CDR1 LNHDA and CDR2 SQIVND (reference sequence). DNA for the CDR3: TGTGCCAGTAGTTTCGGGGGGTGGAACACAGATACGCAGTATTTT. Translation gives CASSFGGWNTDTQYF.

At least ten counts were recorded for this clone. The gene calls are TRBV4-3 and TRBJ2-4, with D perhaps TRBD1 (6 bases). The CDR3 runs to 14 residues. The V gene lost 4 bases and the J gene lost 6 bases, with 13 bases spanning the gap. Per germline, CDR1 LGHNA and CDR2 YSLEER. For the CDR3, the DNA is TGCGCCAGCAGCCTGGGACATGAGCCAAACATTCAGTACTTC. It codes for CASSLGHEPNIQYF.

The chain combines TRBV6-5 with TRBJ2-5; 9 nucleotides align to TRBD1. Trimming removed 4 bases from V and 5 bases from J; junction bases left unmatched: 5. CDR1 MNHEY and CDR2 SVGAGI come from the germline V gene. This CDR3 region has 14 residues. The CDR3 region has the DNA TGTGCCAGCAGTTTGACAGGGGGTCGGGAGACCCAGTACTTC. It translates to CASSLTGGRETQYF.

V usage is TRBV7-9 and J usage is TRBJ1-4; 9 bases align to TRBD1. J gave up 7 bases and V 3 bases, and 6 bases lay outside the gene matches. Germline V gene lookup returns CDR1 SEHNR and CDR2 FQNEAQ (reference sequence). This CDR3 region has 15 residues. The CDR3 DNA reads as TGTGCCAGCAGCTTCTCGGGACAGGGTGGTGAAAAACTGTTTTTT. Translating gives CASSFSGQGGEKLFF.

This clone was seen a few times. The rearrangement uses TRBV7-6 and TRBJ1-2, with D unresolved. V was clipped by 4 bases and J by 0 bases, with 3 bases between them. In germline, CDR1 is SGHVS, CDR2 FNYEAQ. The CDR3 is 12 residues long. CDR3 region: CASSSSNYGYTF. As DNA, the CDR3 is TGTGCCAGCAGCTCCTCTAACTATGGCTACACCTTC. The entire variable domain, with the rest obtained from reference TRBV7-6 and TRBJ1-2, is as follows: GAGVSQSPRYKVTKRGQDVALRCDPISGHVSLYWYRQALGQGPEFLTYFNYEAQQDKSGLPNDRFSAERPEGSISTLTIQRTEQRDSAMYRCASSSSNYGYTFGSGTRLTVV.

The chain is built from TRBV10-1 and TRBJ2-2; D remains ambiguous. The V gene lost 4 bases and the J gene lost 6 bases, with 9 bases spanning the gap. Per germline, CDR1 WNHNN and CDR2 SYGVQD (reference sequence). The CDR3 sequence is 13 residues long. The CDR3 here is CASSGGEAGELFF. For the CDR3, the DNA is TGCGCCAGCAGTGGCGGCGAGGCCGGGGAGCTGTTTTTT.

This chain links TRBV4-3 with TRBJ2-3, with a possible D match to TRBD2 (5 bases). The germline V and J ends were trimmed by 0 bases and 3 bases, with 10 bases remaining between them. Germline CDR1 is LGHNA and CDR2 is YSLEER. This CDR3 region has 15 residues. CDR3 in DNA: TGCGCCAGCAGCCAAGATCCGCCGGGAACAGATACGCAGTATTTT. Translating gives CASSQDPPGTDTQYF.

This clone showed up just once. The gene calls are TRBV5-5 and TRBJ2-7; 7 positions agree with TRBD1. This CDR3 is 15 amino acids long. From germline, CDR1 is SGHKS and CDR2 YYEKEE (reference sequence). The ends lost 4 bases at V and 7 bases at J; junction bases unmatched: 14. CDR3 in amino acids: CASSNTRTTGREQYF. Here the CDR3 DNA reads TGTGCCAGCAGCAATACGAGGACGACAGGGAGAGAGCAGTACTTC.

This chain connects TRBV4-1 to TRBJ1-2; the match to TRBD1 covers 7 bases. Germline lookup yields CDR1 MGHRA and CDR2 YSYEKL. Unmatched junction bases numbered 9, after V lost 4 bases and J lost 4 bases. This CDR3 comprises 15 residues. CDR3 DNA sequence: TGCGCCAGCAGCCCACTCGGGACAGAGACCTATGGCTACACCTTC. It is translated as CASSPLGTETYGYTF.

The chain is built from TRBV6-5 and TRBJ2-7; 7 bases match TRBD1. The germline CDR1 and CDR2 sequences are MNHEY and SVGAGI. After removal of 5 bases from V and 1 base from J, the junction contained 2 bases not matched to a gene. This CDR3 contains 13 residues. CDR3 in DNA: TGTGCCAGCAGTAAGACAGGGTCCTACGAGCAGTACTTC. This sequence encodes CASSKTGSYEQYF.